The entry below describes one T cell receptor (beta chain). The donors were part of the roughly 120-subject validation cohort, which stood apart from the approximately 640-subject first cohort. These data originate in a study of cytomegalovirus exposure and HLA in healthy donors. At the level of the study: The roughly 110 validation repertoires used the same platform as the 500 to 700 first-cohort repertoires, a later analysis reported.

Repertoires were generated with immunoSEQ multiplex PCR, while TCRdb's copy carries only in-frame clones and drops some. The sample includes tens of thousands of clones, about nine tenths seen only once; the top ten take about 1%. The material sequenced was PBMCs. The TCR sequence derives from a man younger than 35 in good health and CMV-seronegative.

CDR3 DNA: TGTGCCAGCAGCGCGGGACTAGCGTCCGAGCAGTACTTC. Its protein is CASSAGLASEQYF. This sequence joins TRBV9 and TRBJ2-7; the match to TRBD2 covers 10 bases. CDR3 length: 13 amino acids. V lost 3 bases to trimming and J lost 6 bases; unmatched junction nucleotides: 3. The germline gives CDR1 SGDLS, CDR2 YYNGEE.